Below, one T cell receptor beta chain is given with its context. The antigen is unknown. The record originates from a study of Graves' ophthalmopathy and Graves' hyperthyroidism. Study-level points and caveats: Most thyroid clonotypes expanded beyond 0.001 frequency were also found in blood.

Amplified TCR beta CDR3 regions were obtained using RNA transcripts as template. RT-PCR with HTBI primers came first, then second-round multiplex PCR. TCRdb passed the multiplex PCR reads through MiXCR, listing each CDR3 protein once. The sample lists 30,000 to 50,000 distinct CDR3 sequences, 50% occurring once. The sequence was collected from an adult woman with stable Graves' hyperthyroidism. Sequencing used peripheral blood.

The CDR3 sequence: CAARDRPYEQYF. Here the CDR3 DNA reads TGTGCCGCCCGGGACAGACCCTACGAGCAGTACTTC. The V gene is TRBV6-6, the J gene TRBJ2-7, with 7 bases that match TRBD1. Germline V gene sequence: CDR1 MNHNY, CDR2 SVGAGI (reference sequence). The CDR3 sequence is 12 residues long. The ends lost 11 bases at V and 2 bases at J; junction bases unmatched: 6.